The sequence of this T cell receptor beta chain was determined in a study of shared clonotypes between healthy human individuals. V shed 4 bases and J shed 2 bases, with 15 bases lying between them. From germline, CDR1 is MGHRA and CDR2 YSYEKL. The CDR3 sequence is 15 residues long. Profiled with immunoSEQ multiplex PCR; TCRdb holds only in-frame clones, not every one. The profile covers 950,000 to 1,300,000 clones, with 70% to 80% appearing a single time and over 1.3% taken by the ten largest. V and J are TRBV4-1 and TRBJ2-7; perhaps TRBD1 as D (6 bases). The receptor was isolated from a man younger than 35 in good health. Specimen: memory CD4+ T cells sorted from blood. Described subset: CD45RA-negative fraction. The CDR3 loop reads CASSLAGTQPYEQYF. DNA of the CDR3: TGCGCCAGCAGCCTAGCCGGGACACAACCCTACGAGCAGTACTTC.